The present entry profiles one TCR beta chain with its context. The antigen is unknown. With the 5' RACE reads reprocessed, TCRdb shows one record per CDR3 protein and no DNA. The sample totals 440,000 or so distinct CDR3 sequences. CDR1 MNHNS and CDR2 SASEGT come from the germline V gene. There are 15 residues in the CDR3. The data originate from a study of T cells expressing NK-cell markers. Regarding the study as a whole: These same clonotypes (in a handful of donors) also led the CD3+CD56-NKG2C+ fraction.

The material sequenced was blood T cells: a sorted CD56 or NKG2C T cell subset, CD4+ or CD8+ T cells, or bulk PBMC T cells (not recorded which). The chain combines TRBV6-1 with TRBJ2-4; the TCRdb call, TRBD1, lacks DNA for checking. The sequence was collected from a woman aged 18 to 75 in good health. CDR3 loop: CASSRDTSVRNIQYF.